This T cell receptor beta chain emerged from a study of blood T cells in healthy people across ages. Whole-study findings and limits: The authors considered diversity estimates from one million T cells to be underestimates. Diversity of TCR beta per million T cells declined in a roughly linear way with age.

Regarding this clonotype: Its matching antigen is unknown.

CDR1 and CDR2 (germline): MNHEY, SVGAGI. The CDR3 spans 15 residues. The V end was cut by 5 bases, the J end by 0 bases, with 13 bases between. For the second PCR, which ran for roughly 6 to 12 cycles, a sample-barcoded 5' primer and a J-beta primer mix were used. TCRdb re-analysed the 5' RACE reads in MiXCR, keeping a single row per CDR3 protein. The data show 800,000 to 1,300,000 distinct CDR3 sequences, roughly 24% seen once. This sample was shared with a second study, whose subject was T cells of mothers and their children. Turning to that study: The entire RNA extract went into cDNA synthesis at approximately 1.4 ug per 15 ul.

The receptor was derived from a girl aged 2 to 9 in good health. The sequenced sample was blood. V usage is TRBV6-5 and J usage is TRBJ2-5; a weak D match, TRBD1 (7 bases). The DNA of the CDR3 is TGTGCCAGCAGTACACAGGGGACTCACCAAGAGACCCAGTACTTC. Its translation is CASSTQGTHQETQYF.